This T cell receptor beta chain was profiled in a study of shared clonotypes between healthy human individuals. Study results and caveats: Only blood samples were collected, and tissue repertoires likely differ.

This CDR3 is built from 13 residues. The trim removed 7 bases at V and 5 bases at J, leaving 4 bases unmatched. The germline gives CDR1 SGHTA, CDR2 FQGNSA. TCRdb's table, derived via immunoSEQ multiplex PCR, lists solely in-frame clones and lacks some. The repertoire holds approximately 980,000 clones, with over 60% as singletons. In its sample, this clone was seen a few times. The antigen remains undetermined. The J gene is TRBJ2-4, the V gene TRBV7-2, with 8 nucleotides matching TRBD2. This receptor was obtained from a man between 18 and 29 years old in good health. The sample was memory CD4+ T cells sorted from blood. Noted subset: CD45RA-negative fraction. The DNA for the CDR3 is TGTGCCAGCACCGGGGGGGCACAAAACATTCAGTACTTC. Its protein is CASTGGAQNIQYF. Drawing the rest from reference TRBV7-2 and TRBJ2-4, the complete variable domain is GAGVSQSPSNKVTEKGKDVELRCDPISGHTALYWYRQSLGQGLEFLIYFQGNSAPDKSGLPSDRFSAERTGGSVSTLTIQRTQQEDSAVYLCASTGGAQNIQYFGAGTRLSVL.